This TCR beta chain was sequenced for a study of blood T cell repertoires in COVID-19. This CDR3 has 13 amino acids. Germline CDR1 and CDR2: SGDLS and YYNGEE. Trimming left V 4 bases short and J 6 bases short, with 13 bases between. Recruits, aged 18 to 89 years, lived in 24 US areas. Assignments of participants to cohorts depended upon their own reported clinical history. Authors' data handling: Amplification with reference gene primers provided the estimates of nucleated cell counts. Clones were sequenced by immunoSEQ multiplex PCR, and TCRdb holds only the in-frame ones, with some missing. V and J calls and clone size are given by that table; D and trimming were obtained from the DNA. The table lists a few hundred thousand clones, around 80% of them singletons.

The chain couples TRBV9 to TRBJ1-1, with unresolved D. This clonotype was obtained from a man under 40 with acute COVID-19. Sequenced sample: PBMCs or T cells enriched from blood (not recorded which). CDR3 residues: CASSPGQRSEAFF. In DNA, the CDR3 is TGTGCCAGCAGCCCGGGTCAGAGGTCTGAAGCTTTCTTT.